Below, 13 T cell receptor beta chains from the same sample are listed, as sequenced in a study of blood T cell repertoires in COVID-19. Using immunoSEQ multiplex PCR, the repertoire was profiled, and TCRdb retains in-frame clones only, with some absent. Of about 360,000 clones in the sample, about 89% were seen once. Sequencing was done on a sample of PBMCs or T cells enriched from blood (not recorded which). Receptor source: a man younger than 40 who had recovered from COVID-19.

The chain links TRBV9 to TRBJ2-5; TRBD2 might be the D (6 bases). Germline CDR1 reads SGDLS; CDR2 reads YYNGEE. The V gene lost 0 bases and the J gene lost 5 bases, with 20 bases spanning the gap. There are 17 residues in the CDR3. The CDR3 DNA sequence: TGTGCCAGCAGCGTAGGCCGGGGGTCACACCAGCGGGAGACCCAGTACTTC. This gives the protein CASSVGRGSHQRETQYF.

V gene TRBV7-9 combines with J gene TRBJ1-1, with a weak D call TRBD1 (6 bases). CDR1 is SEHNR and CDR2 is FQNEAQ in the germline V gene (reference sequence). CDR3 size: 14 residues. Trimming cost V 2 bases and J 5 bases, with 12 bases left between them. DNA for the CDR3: TGTGCCAGCAGCTTATCAGGGGTGAGGACTGAAGCTTTCTTT. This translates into CASSLSGVRTEAFF. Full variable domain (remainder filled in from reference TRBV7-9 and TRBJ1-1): DTGVSQNPRHKITKRGQNVTFRCDPISEHNRLYWYRQTLGQGPEFLTYFQNEAQLEKSRLLSDRFSAERPKGSFSTLEIQRTEQGDSAMYLCASSLSGVRTEAFFGQGTRLTVV.

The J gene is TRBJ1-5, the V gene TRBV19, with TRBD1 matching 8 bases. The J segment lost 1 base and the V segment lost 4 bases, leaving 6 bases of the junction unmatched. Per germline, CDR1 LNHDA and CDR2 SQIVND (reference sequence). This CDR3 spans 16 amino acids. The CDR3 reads CASSNPDRASNQPQHF. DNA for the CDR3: TGTGCCAGTAGTAACCCGGACAGGGCAAGCAATCAGCCCCAGCATTTT.

The CDR3 DNA sequence: TGTGCCAGCAGCCTATGGACTAGCGGGAGTACATTAGGGCCCGAGAGGACCCAGTACTTC. This translates into CASSLWTSGSTLGPERTQYF. V and J are TRBV7-6 and TRBJ2-5; 13 positions agree with TRBD2. The V gene end was trimmed by 5 bases and the J gene end by 7 bases; junction bases not matched to a gene: 22. The V gene's germline CDR1 is SGHVS and CDR2 FNYEAQ. The CDR3 is made up of 20 amino acids.

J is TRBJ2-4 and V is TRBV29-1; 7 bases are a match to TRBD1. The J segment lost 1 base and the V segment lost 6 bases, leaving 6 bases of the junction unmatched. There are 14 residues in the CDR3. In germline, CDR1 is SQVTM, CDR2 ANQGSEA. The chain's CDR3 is CSVTGEGAKNIQYF. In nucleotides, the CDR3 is TGCAGCGTCACAGGGGAAGGTGCCAAAAACATTCAGTACTTC.

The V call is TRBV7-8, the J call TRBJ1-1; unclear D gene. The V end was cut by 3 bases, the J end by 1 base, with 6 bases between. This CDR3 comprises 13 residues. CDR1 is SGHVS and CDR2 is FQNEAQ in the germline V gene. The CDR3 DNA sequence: TGTGCCAGCAGCTTCAGTGAGAACACTGAAGCTTTCTTT. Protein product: CASSFSENTEAFF. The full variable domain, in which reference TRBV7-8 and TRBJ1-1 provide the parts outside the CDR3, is GAGVSQSPRYKVAKRGQDVALRCDPISGHVSLFWYQQALGQGPEFLTYFQNEAQLDKSGLPSDRFFAERPEGSVSTLKIQRTQQEDSAVYLCASSFSENTEAFFGQGTRLTVV.

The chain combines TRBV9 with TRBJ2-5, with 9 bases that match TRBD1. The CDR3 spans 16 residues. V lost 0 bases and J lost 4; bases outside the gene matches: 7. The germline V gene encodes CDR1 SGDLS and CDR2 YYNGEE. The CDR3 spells CASSVGTGGEAETQYF. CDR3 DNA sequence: TGTGCCAGCAGCGTAGGCACAGGGGGCGAGGCAGAGACCCAGTACTTC.

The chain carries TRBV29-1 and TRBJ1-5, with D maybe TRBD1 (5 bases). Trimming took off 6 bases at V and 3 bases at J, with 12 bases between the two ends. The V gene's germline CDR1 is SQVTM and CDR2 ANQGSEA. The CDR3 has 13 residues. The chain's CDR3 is CSVETASNQPQHF. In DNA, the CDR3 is TGCAGCGTGGAGACAGCCTCCAATCAGCCCCAGCATTTT. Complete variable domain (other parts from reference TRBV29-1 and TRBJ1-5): SAVISQKPSRDICQRGTSLTIQCQVDSQVTMMFWYRQQPGQSLTLIATANQGSEATYESGFVIDKFPISRPNLTFSTLTVSNMSPEDSSIYLCSVETASNQPQHFGDGTRLSIL.

CDR3 bases: TGTGCCAGCAGCTTGATGTCGCAGGGGACTGGAAACACCATATATTTT. This encodes CASSLMSQGTGNTIYF. The chain has TRBV7-8 and TRBJ1-3; D might be TRBD1 (6 bases). The germline CDR1 and CDR2 sequences are SGHVS and FQNEAQ. Trimming removed 3 bases at V and 2 bases at J, with 14 bases between. The CDR3 covers 16 residues.

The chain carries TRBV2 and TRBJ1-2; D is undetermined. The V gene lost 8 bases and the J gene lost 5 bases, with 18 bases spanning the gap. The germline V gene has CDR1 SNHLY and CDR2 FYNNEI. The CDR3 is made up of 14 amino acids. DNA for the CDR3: TGTGCCAGCCCCGGGCCATCGACTAGGTATGGCTACACCTTC. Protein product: CASPGPSTRYGYTF.

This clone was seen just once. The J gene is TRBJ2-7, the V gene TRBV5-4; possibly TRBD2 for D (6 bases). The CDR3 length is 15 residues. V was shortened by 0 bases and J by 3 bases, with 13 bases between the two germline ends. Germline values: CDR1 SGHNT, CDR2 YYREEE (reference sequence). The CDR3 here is CASSLAGTHLYEQYF. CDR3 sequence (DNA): TGTGCCAGCAGCTTGGCGGGGACTCATCTCTACGAGCAGTACTTC.

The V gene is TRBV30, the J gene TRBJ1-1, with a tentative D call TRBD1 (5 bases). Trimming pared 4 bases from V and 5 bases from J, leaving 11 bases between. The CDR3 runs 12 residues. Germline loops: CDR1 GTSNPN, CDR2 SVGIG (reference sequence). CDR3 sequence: CAWKTVGTEAFF. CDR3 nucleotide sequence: TGTGCCTGGAAGACAGTTGGAACTGAAGCTTTCTTT. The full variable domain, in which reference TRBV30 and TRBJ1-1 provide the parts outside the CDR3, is SQTIHQWPATLVQPVGSPLSLECTVEGTSNPNLYWYRQAAGRGLQLLFYSVGIGQISSEVPQNLSASRPQDRQFILSSKKLLLSDSGFYLCAWKTVGTEAFFGQGTRLTVV.

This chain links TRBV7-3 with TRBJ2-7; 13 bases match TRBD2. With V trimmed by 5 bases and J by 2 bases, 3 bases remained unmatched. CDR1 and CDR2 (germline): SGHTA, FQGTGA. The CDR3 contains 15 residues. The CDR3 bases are TGTGCCAGCAGCCGGACTAGCGGGGGTGCCTACGAGCAGTACTTC. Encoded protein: CASSRTSGGAYEQYF.